The next 8 T cell receptor beta chains were all read from a single sample in a study of patients and donors after allogeneic stem cell transplantation. TCRdb passed the RT-PCR reads through MiXCR, listing each CDR3 protein once. Among about 74,000 distinct CDR3 sequences listed, approximately 25% were seen once. The sequenced sample consisted of blood, either unsorted or a sorted T cell fraction (not recorded which). The receptors come from a human donor who was either an allogeneic HSCT recipient or a stem cell or donor lymphocyte infusion donor (not recorded which). It is not recorded whose cells these are; they may come from a transplant donor.

This CDR3 is CASSYDRANYGYTF. CDR3 DNA sequence: TGTGCCAGCAGTTACGACAGGGCTAACTATGGCTACACCTTC. The rearrangement links TRBV6-5 to TRBJ1-2, with TRBD1 matching 7 bases. V shed 2 bases, J shed 0 bases, and the junction held 0 bases outside the gene matches. The V gene's germline CDR1 is MNHEY and CDR2 SVGAGI. The length of the CDR3 is 14 residues.

This clonotype was seen more than once but under ten times. The gene calls are TRBV24-1 and TRBJ2-3, with D maybe TRBD1 (5 bases). This CDR3 spans 13 amino acids. V dropped 5 bases and J dropped 1 base, with 6 bases sitting between them. Germline assignment: CDR1 KGHDR and CDR2 SFDVKD. CDR3 sequence reads: CATSGRGTDTQYF. The CDR3 nucleotides read TGTGCCACCAGTGGCAGGGGCACAGATACGCAGTATTTT.

The chain joins TRBV4-3 to TRBJ2-1; D ambiguous. The CDR3 totals 11 residues. Germline values: CDR1 LGHNA, CDR2 YSLEER. V was pared by 3 bases and J by 7 bases, with 4 bases between. CDR3 DNA sequence: TGCGCCAGCAGCCAGTGGAATGAGCAGTTCTTC. This gives the protein CASSQWNEQFF.

This sequence joins TRBV7-9 and TRBJ2-1, with 10 bases that match TRBD2. After removal of 5 bases from V and 4 bases from J, the junction contained 5 bases not matched to a gene. This CDR3 has 15 residues. The germline gives CDR1 SEHNR, CDR2 FQNEAQ (reference sequence). This CDR3 reads CASSQTSGLYNEQFF. CDR3 DNA sequence: TGTGCCAGCAGCCAGACTAGCGGGCTATACAATGAGCAGTTCTTC.

A few counts support this clonotype. The CDR3 here is CASRTGYTDTQYF. The CDR3 nucleotides are TGTGCCAGCAGAACAGGCTACACAGATACGCAGTATTTT. The chain has TRBV28 and TRBJ2-3, with D tentatively TRBD1 (5 bases). Trimming shortened V by 6 bases and J by 2 bases, and 9 bases separated the two germline ends. From germline, CDR1 is MDHEN and CDR2 SYDVKM. This CDR3 spans 13 amino acids.

The V call is TRBV11-3, the J call TRBJ1-1; D is undetermined. The germline V gene has CDR1 SGHNT and CDR2 YENEEA. The V end lost 3 bases, the J end lost 3 bases, and 8 bases lay between the germline ends. The CDR3 runs to 13 residues. The CDR3 bases are TGTGCCAGCAGCTTCCTTCGGGACACTGAAGCTTTCTTT. Translation gives CASSFLRDTEAFF.

V gene TRBV29-1 combines with J gene TRBJ2-7, with 8 positions matching TRBD2. V shed 2 bases and J 0 bases; nucleotides not matched to a gene: 3. The CDR3 totals 14 residues. Germline CDR1 is SQVTM and CDR2 is ANQGSEA. The CDR3 reads CSVETSGISYEQYF. The DNA for the CDR3 is TGCAGCGTTGAAACTAGCGGTATCTCCTACGAGCAGTACTTC.

This clonotype was recorded a few times. This chain uses TRBV20-1 with TRBJ2-1; D is uncertain. This CDR3 contains 11 residues. CDR1 is DFQATT and CDR2 is SNEGSKA in the germline V gene (reference sequence). Trimming cost V 0 bases and J 9 bases, with 6 bases left between them. The chain's CDR3 is CSARDYGEQFF. For the CDR3, the DNA is TGCAGTGCTAGAGATTATGGTGAGCAGTTCTTC.